A selection of T cell receptor beta chains follows, all from one sample in a study of cytomegalovirus exposure and HLA in healthy donors. Only in-frame clones appear in the TCRdb table, and some are missing; sequencing was by immunoSEQ multiplex PCR. Seen here are over 85,000 clones, about 70% observed once, and the top ten hold roughly 2%. The sequencing input was PBMCs. These receptors were taken from a man aged 25-45 years in good health and CMV-seronegative. Both conserved end residues are part of each CDR3. D genes are given only for firm matches. Part of the rows lack a size; the others show once, few, many or a class for expanded clones.

>-|-|15|TRBJ1-2|TRBV6-1
TGTGCCAGCAGTGAAGGCCCCCAGGCGCCGTATGGCTACACCTTC
CASSEGPQAPYGYTF
>TRBD1|-|15|TRBJ2-7|TRBV11-1
TGTGCCAGCAGCTTGGACAGGGGGCTTGTCTACGAGCAGTACTTC
CASSLDRGLVYEQYF
>TRBD2|-|16|TRBJ2-1|TRBV27
TGTGCCAGCAGTTTACTAGCGGGCACGATTTACAATGAGCAGTTCTTC
CASSLLAGTIYNEQFF
>-|-|14|TRBJ2-1|TRBV28
TGTGCCACCACGTCTTATCTCAACAACAATGAGCAGTTCTTC
CATTSYLNNNEQFF
>-|-|14|TRBJ1-1|TRBV5-1
TGCGCCAGCAGCTTGTCAGGCCTCAACACTGAAGCTTTCTTT
CASSLSGLNTEAFF
>TRBD1|-|14|TRBJ2-3|TRBV5-1
TGCGCCAGCAGCACAGGACAGGGGTCAGATACGCAGTATTTT
CASSTGQGSDTQYF
>TRBD2|-|20|TRBJ2-1|TRBV6-1
TGTGCCAGCAGTGATCGGGGGGCTCCTAGCGGGAGACCTACCTACAATGAGCAGTTCTTC
CASSDRGAPSGRPTYNEQFF
>TRBD1|-|15|TRBJ1-1|TRBV7-2
TGTGCCAGCAGCTTAGGGGACAGACGGAACACTGAAGCTTTCTTT
CASSLGDRRNTEAFF
>-|few|12|TRBJ1-1|TRBV2
TGTGCCAGCCAACGGGGGAACACTGAAGCTTTCTTT
CASQRGNTEAFF
>-|-|18|TRBJ2-7|TRBV15
TGTGCCACCAGCAGAGATGGGGGGACGCGGCTAATTTCCTACGAGCAGTACTTC
CATSRDGGTRLISYEQYF
>TRBD1|-|14|TRBJ1-1|TRBV27
TGTGCCAGCAGAGGGACAGGGTGGAACACTGAAGCTTTCTTT
CASRGTGWNTEAFF
>-|-|13|TRBJ2-1|TRBV5-6
TGTGCCAGCAGCTTGGCCGGGTTAACTGAGCAGTTCTTC
CASSLAGLTEQFF
>TRBD1|once|14|TRBJ2-7|TRBV11-2
TGTGCCAGCAGCATAGACAGGGGGCTCTACGAGCAGTACTTC
CASSIDRGLYEQYF
>TRBD1|-|13|TRBJ1-1|TRBV6-1
TGTGCCACGCAGACAGGGACGAGAACTGAAGCTTTCTTT
CATQTGTRTEAFF
>-|few|14|TRBJ1-5|TRBV7-9
TGTGCCAGCAGCCCTGACAGGCAGGATCAACCCCAGCATTTT
CASSPDRQDQPQHF
>-|-|16|TRBJ1-4|TRBV27
TGTGCCAGCAGTTTAGCTTCGGGGGAGATTAATGAAAAACTGTTTTTT
CASSLASGEINEKLFF
>-|-|11|TRBJ2-5|TRBV7-2
TGTGCCAGCAGCGCAAGCGGGACCCAGTACTTC
CASSASGTQYF
>TRBD2|-|14|TRBJ2-7|TRBV7-2
TGTGCCAGCAGCTCCCATACTAGCGGATACGAGCAGTACTTC
CASSSHTSGYEQYF
>-|-|14|TRBJ1-3|TRBV15
TGTGCCACCAGCAGAGTGCGTTCTGGAAACACCATATATTTT
CATSRVRSGNTIYF
>-|-|16|TRBJ1-2|TRBV4-3
TGCGCCAGCAGCCAGGTGACCTCGACGGGGGGCTATGGCTACACCTTC
CASSQVTSTGGYGYTF
>-|-|14|TRBJ2-1|TRBV5-5
TGTGCCAGCAGCTTGGCCCGAGGAAGGGACATTCAATTCTTC
CASSLARGRDIQFF
>TRBD2|-|16|TRBJ2-2|TRBV5-6
TGTGCCAGCAGCTGGGGGGGACCGCGACCGACCGGGGAGCTGTTTTTT
CASSWGGPRPTGELFF
>-|-|16|TRBJ2-1|TRBV18
TGTGCCAGCTCACCACCAAGGGACATATTACCTAATGAGCAGTTCTTC
CASSPPRDILPNEQFF
>-|few|12|TRBJ2-5|TRBV28
TGTGCCAGCACCAGTCACCAAGAGACCCAGTACTTC
CASTSHQETQYF
>-|-|13|TRBJ2-7|TRBV18
TGTGCCAGCTCACCGGCACAGGGCTACGAGCAGTACTTC
CASSPAQGYEQYF
>-|few|16|TRBJ1-1|TRBV29-1
TGCAGCGCTCGTTCCCTAGGCGGTATAACGAACACTGAAGCTTTCTTT
CSARSLGGITNTEAFF
>TRBD2|-|18|TRBJ2-3|TRBV7-9
TGTGCCAGCAGCTTAGCCCCCCTAGCGGGAGCCCCGGGGGATACGCAGTATTTT
CASSLAPLAGAPGDTQYF
>TRBD1|-|18|TRBJ2-6|TRBV11-2
TGTGCCAGCAGCTTAGGGACAGGGCCAGGTAGTGGGGCCAACGTCCTGACTTTC
CASSLGTGPGSGANVLTF
>TRBD1|-|13|TRBJ2-7|TRBV27
TGTGCCAGCAGTCTTAGACAGGGCCACGAGCAGTACTTC
CASSLRQGHEQYF
>-|-|17|TRBJ2-5|TRBV21-1
TGTGCCAGCAGCGGGGGTGGTAAGGGGGCCTCCCAGGAGACCCAGTACTTC
CASSGGGKGASQETQYF
>TRBD1|once|14|TRBJ2-7|TRBV19
TGTGCCAGTAGTAGGGGACAGGACTACTACGAGCAGTACTTC
CASSRGQDYYEQYF
>TRBD2|-|15|TRBJ2-5|TRBV5-1
TGCGCCAGCAGCAGGACTAGCGTGGCACGAGAGACCCAGTACTTC
CASSRTSVARETQYF
>TRBD1|-|15|TRBJ2-7|TRBV2
TGTGCCAGCAGTGTGATCAGGGGGCGTATCGACGAGCAGTACTTC
CASSVIRGRIDEQYF
>TRBD2|-|14|TRBJ2-7|TRBV18
TGTGCCAGCTCACCAGGGACTAAACCCTACGAGCAGTACTTC
CASSPGTKPYEQYF
>TRBD1|-|11|TRBJ2-1|TRBV20-1
TGCAGTGCATTCCACCGGGACAGGTCTCTCTTC
CSAFHRDRSLF
>-|once|13|TRBJ2-1|TRBV7-9
TGTGCCAGCAGCTTCGGCGGGTACAATGAGCAGTTCTTC
CASSFGGYNEQFF
>TRBD1|few|16|TRBJ1-5|TRBV7-2
TGTGCCAGCAGCGCATCCGGGACAGGGGTCAATCAGCCCCAGCATTTT
CASSASGTGVNQPQHF